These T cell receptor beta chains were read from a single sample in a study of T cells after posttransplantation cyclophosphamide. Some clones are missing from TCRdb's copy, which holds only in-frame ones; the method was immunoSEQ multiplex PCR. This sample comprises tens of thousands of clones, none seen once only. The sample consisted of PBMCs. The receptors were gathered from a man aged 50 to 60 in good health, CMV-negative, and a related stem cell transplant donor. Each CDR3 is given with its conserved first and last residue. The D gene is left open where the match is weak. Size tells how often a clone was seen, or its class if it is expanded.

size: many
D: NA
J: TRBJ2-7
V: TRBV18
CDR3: CASSPPGTYEQYF
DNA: TGTGCCAGCTCACCCCCAGGAACCTACGAGCAGTACTTC

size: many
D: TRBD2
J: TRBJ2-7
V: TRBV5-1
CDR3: CASSLRLAGTYEQYF
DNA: TGCGCCAGCAGCCTAAGACTAGCGGGAACCTACGAGCAGTACTTC

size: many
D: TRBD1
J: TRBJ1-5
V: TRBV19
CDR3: CASSMDRGNQPQHF
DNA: TGTGCCAGTAGTATGGACAGGGGCAATCAGCCCCAGCATTTT

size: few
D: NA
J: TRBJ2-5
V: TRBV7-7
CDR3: CASSQGLKVQETQYF
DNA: TGTGCCAGCAGCCAGGGACTGAAAGTTCAAGAGACCCAGTACTTC

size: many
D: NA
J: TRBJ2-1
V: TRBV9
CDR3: CASSPGPTSYNEQFF
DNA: TGTGCCAGCAGCCCGGGTCCTACCTCCTACAATGAGCAGTTCTTC

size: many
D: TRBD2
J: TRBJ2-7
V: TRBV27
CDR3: CASSSSGRLYEQYF
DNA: TGTGCCAGCAGCTCTAGCGGGAGGCTGTACGAGCAGTACTTC

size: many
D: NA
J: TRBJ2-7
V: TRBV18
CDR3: CASSPSTRDPTYEQYF
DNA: TGTGCCAGCTCACCAAGTACCCGGGATCCGACCTACGAGCAGTACTTC

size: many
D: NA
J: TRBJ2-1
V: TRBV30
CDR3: CAWEDFSSYNEQFF
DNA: TGTGCCTGGGAGGACTTTAGCTCCTACAATGAGCAGTTCTTC

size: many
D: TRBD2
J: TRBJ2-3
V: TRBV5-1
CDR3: CASSTSGASTDTQYF
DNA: TGCGCCAGCAGCACTAGCGGGGCTAGCACAGATACGCAGTATTTT

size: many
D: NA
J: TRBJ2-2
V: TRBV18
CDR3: CASSPQVSTGGELFF
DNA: TGTGCCAGCTCACCACAGGTCTCGACTGGCGGGGAGCTGTTTTTT

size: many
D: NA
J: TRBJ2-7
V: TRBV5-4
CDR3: CASSYTGYEQYF
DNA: TGTGCCAGCAGCTATACAGGGTACGAGCAGTACTTC

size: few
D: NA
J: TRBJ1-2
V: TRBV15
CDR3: CATSSSDSAGYTF
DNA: TGTGCCACCAGCAGCTCTGACTCGGCTGGCTACACCTTC

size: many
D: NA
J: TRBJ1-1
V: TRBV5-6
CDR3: CASSLLGALNTEAFF
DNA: TGTGCCAGCAGCCTCCTGGGGGCGTTGAACACTGAAGCTTTCTTT

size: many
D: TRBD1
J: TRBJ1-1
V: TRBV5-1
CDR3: CASSGPGGADTEAFF
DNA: TGCGCCAGCAGCGGCCCAGGGGGCGCGGACACTGAAGCTTTCTTT

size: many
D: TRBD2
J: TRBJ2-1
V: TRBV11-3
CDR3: CASSAGVYNEQFF
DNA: TGTGCCAGTTCGGCGGGAGTATACAATGAGCAGTTCTTC

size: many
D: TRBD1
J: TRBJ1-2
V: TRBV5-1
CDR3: CASSPRPGQGLGYTF
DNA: TGCGCCAGCAGCCCGCGACCGGGACAGGGCCTTGGCTACACCTTC

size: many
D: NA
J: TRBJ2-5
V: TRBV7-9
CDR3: CASSPPGSYHF
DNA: TGTGCCAGCAGCCCTCCCGGGTCTTACCACTTC

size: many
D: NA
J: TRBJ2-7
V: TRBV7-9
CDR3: CASSFGVDLPYEQYF
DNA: TGTGCCAGCAGCTTCGGAGTTGACCTGCCCTACGAGCAGTACTTC

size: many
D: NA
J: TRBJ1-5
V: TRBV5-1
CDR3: CASSFDSSLHQPQHF
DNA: TGCGCCAGCAGCTTCGACAGCAGTTTGCATCAGCCCCAGCATTTT

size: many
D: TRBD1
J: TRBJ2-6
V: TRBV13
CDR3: CASSSRQGRTYGANVLTF
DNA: TGTGCCAGCAGCTCCCGACAGGGACGAACCTATGGGGCCAACGTCCTGACTTTC

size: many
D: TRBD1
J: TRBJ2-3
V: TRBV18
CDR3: CASSPAGTGYDTQYF
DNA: TGTGCCAGCTCACCGGCCGGGACAGGGTATGATACGCAGTATTTT

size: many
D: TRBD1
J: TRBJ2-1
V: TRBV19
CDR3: CASSMGQGYNEQFF
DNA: TGTGCCAGTAGTATGGGACAGGGGTACAATGAGCAGTTCTTC